This TCR beta chain was retrieved from a study of blood T cell repertoires in COVID-19. Whole-study context: Whether acute or convalescent, the COVID-19 samples came from the United States, Italy and Spain. The cDNA or gDNA used as material had been derived from T cells, B-cell-depleted T cells, or PBMCs.

Trimming removed 3 bases from V and 4 bases from J; junction bases left unmatched: 7. Germline V gene lookup returns CDR1 SGHDT and CDR2 YYEEEE. The CDR3 runs 15 residues. Per the authors' pipeline: Estimation of nucleated cell counts relied on the amplification of reference gene primers. Assay: immunoSEQ multiplex PCR; the TCRdb copy retains only in-frame clones and omits some. V, J and clone size reflect that table, while D and trimming were determined from the DNA. The sample gives 150,000 to 200,000 clones, 85% of which show up once; approximately 3% is in the top ten. The clonotype comes from a human donor with acute or convalescent COVID-19. The donor label of this sample is uncertain. This chain uses TRBV5-6 with TRBJ1-2; TRBD1 agrees at 9 bases. The specimen was peripheral blood. The CDR3 DNA reads TGTGCCAGCAGCTACAGACAGGGGGGAATCTATGGCTACACCTTC. Encoded protein: CASSYRQGGIYGYTF.